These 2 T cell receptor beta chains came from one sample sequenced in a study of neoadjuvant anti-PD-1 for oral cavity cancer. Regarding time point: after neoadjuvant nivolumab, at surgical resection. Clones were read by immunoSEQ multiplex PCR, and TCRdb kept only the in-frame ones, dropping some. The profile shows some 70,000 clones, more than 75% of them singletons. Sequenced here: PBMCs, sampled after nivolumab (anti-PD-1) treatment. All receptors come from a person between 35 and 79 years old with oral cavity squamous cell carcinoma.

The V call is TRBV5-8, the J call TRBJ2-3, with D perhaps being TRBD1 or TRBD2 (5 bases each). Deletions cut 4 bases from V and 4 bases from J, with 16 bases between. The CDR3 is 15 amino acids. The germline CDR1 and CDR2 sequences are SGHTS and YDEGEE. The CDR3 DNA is TGTGCCAGCAGCGTGCGACTCACGGGGCCAGATACGCAGTATTTT. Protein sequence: CASSVRLTGPDTQYF.

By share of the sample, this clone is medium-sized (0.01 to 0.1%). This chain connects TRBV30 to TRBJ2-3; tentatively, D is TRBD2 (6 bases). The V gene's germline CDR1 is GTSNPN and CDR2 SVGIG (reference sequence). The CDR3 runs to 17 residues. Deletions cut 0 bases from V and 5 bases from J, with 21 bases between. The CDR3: CAWSVNGRAGGGDTQYF. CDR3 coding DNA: TGTGCCTGGAGTGTAAACGGGAGAGCTGGGGGTGGAGATACGCAGTATTTT.